This entry concerns a single TCR beta chain. This specimen comes from a study of response to subunit inactivated influenza vaccine. This CDR3 has 14 amino acids. V lost 6 bases, J lost 4 bases, and 13 bases lay in between. TCRdb itself ran the RT-PCR reads through MiXCR, one entry per CDR3 protein. The sample has approximately 680,000 distinct CDR3 sequences; roughly 14% are singletons. The rearrangement joins TRBV12-3 or TRBV12-4 to TRBJ2-1; D unclear. This specimen consisted of PBMCs from blood, obtained about 11 days after vaccination. This TCR was recovered from a man in his fifties who received an inactivated influenza vaccine. CDR3 region: CASRPDGFYNEQFF. For the CDR3, the DNA is TGTGCCAGCAGGCCCGACGGATTTTACAATGAGCAGTTCTTC.